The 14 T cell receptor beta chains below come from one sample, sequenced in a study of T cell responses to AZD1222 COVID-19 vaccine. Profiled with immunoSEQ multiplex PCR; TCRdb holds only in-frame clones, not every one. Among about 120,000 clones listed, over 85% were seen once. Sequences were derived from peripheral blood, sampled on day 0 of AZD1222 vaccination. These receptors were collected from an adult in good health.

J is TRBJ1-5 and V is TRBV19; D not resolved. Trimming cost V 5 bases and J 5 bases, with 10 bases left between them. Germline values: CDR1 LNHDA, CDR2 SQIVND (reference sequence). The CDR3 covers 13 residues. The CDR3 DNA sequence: TGTGCCAGTAGTTTAGGCGGCTATCAGCCCCAGCATTTT. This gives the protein CASSLGGYQPQHF.

The CDR3 loop is CASSRQVNTEAFF. The CDR3 DNA follows: TGTGCCAGCAGCCGACAGGTGAACACTGAAGCTTTCTTT. The chain couples TRBV6-2 or TRBV6-3 to TRBJ1-1; D may be TRBD1 (6 bases). V was cut by 6 bases and J by 0 bases, with 8 bases left in between. This CDR3 spans 13 amino acids. Germline CDR1 is MNHEY and CDR2 is SVGEGT.

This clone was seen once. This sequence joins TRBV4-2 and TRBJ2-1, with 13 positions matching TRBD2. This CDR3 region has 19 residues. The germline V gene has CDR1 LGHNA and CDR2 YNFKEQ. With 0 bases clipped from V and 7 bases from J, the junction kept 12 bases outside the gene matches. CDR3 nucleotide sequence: TGTGCCAGCAGCCAAGAATTTTCGACTAGCGGGGGGAGGTTAAATGAGCAGTTCTTC. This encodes CASSQEFSTSGGRLNEQFF.

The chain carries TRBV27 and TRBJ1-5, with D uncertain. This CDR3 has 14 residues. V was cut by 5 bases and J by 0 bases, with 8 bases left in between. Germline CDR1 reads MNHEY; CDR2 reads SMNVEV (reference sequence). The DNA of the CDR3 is TGTGCCAGCAGTATGACAAATAGCAATCAGCCCCAGCATTTT. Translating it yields CASSMTNSNQPQHF.

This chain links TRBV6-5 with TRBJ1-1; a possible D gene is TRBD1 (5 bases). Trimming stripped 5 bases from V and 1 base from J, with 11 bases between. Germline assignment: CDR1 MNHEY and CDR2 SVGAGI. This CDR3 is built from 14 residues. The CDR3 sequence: CASSPGQENTEAFF. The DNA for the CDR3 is TGTGCCAGCAGTCCGGGGCAGGAGAACACTGAAGCTTTCTTT.

The CDR3 DNA sequence: TGCAGTGCGGGAGAGACCCAGTACTTC. Amino acid sequence: CSAGETQYF. This chain joins TRBV20-1 and TRBJ2-5; D not resolved. CDR3 length: 9 residues. Between the trimmed V and J ends, which lost 6 bases and 4 bases, there was a span of 3 bases. Germline loops: CDR1 DFQATT, CDR2 SNEGSKA (reference sequence).

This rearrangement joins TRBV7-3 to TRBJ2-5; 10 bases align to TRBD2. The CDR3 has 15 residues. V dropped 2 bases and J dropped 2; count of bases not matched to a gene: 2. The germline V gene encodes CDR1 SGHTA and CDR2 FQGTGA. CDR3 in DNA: TGTGCCAGCAGCTTAGTAGCGGGGGGACAAGAGACCCAGTACTTC. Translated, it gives CASSLVAGGQETQYF.

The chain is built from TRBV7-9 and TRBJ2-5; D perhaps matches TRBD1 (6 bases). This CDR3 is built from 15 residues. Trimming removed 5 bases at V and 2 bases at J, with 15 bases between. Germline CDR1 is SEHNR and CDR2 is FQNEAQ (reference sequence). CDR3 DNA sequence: TGTGCCAGCAGCGTCCGTTCGGGACAACAAGAGACCCAGTACTTC. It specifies CASSVRSGQQETQYF.

Written as DNA, the CDR3 is TGTGCCAGCAGCTTGTCGGGTTTCCGCGAGCAGTACTTC. Translating gives CASSLSGFREQYF. This chain uses TRBV5-6 with TRBJ2-7; D not certain. The germline V gene encodes CDR1 SGHDT and CDR2 YYEEEE. The CDR3 runs 13 residues. Trimming removed 1 base at V and 6 bases at J, with 11 bases between.

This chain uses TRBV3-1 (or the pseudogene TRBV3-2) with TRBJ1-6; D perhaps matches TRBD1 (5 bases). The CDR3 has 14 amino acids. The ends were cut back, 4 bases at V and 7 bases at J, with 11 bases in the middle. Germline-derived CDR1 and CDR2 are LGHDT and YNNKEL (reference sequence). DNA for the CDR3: TGTGCCAGCAGCCTAGGGACCTCAAATTCACCCCTCCACTTT. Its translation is CASSLGTSNSPLHF.

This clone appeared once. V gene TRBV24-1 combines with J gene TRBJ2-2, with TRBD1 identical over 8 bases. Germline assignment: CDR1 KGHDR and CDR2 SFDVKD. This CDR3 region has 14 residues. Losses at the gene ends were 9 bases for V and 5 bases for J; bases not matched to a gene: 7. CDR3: CATSDRAWTGELFF. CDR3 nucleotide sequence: TGTGCCACCTCGGACAGGGCGTGGACCGGGGAGCTGTTTTTT.

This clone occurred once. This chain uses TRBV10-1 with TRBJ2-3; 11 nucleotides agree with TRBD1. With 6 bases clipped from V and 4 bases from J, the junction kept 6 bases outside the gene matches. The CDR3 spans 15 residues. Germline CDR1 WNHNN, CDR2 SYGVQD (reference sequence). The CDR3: CASSSGTGGPDTQYF. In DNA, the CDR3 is TGCGCCAGCAGCTCCGGGACAGGGGGTCCAGATACGCAGTATTTT.

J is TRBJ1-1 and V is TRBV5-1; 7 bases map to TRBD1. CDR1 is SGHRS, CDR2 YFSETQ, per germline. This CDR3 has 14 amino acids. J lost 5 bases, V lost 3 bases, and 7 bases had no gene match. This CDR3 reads CASSSRQGGTEAFF. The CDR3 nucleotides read TGCGCCAGCAGCTCTCGACAGGGCGGGACTGAAGCTTTCTTT.

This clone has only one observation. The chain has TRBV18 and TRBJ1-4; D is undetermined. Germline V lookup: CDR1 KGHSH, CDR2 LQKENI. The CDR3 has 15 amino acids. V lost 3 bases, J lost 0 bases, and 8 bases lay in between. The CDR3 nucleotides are TGTGCCAGCTCACCGAGGAATGCAACTAATGAAAAACTGTTTTTT. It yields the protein CASSPRNATNEKLFF.